This is a list of T cell receptor beta chains from one sample in a study of blood T cell repertoires in COVID-19. TCRdb's copy holds only in-frame clones and misses some; the assay was immunoSEQ multiplex PCR. The data show 160,000 or so clones, approximately 86% seen once. The specimen sequenced was peripheral blood. The receptors originated from a woman in her 70s with acute or convalescent COVID-19. Both conserved end residues are part of each CDR3. A D gene is named only where the DNA matches it firmly. Size is stated for part of the rows, as once, few or many counts, or as a class when the clone is expanded.

V gene	D gene	J gene	clone size	CDR3 protein	CDR3 DNA
TRBV19	TRBD2	TRBJ2-3	-	CASSKAGSLSGTDTQYF	TGTGCCAGTAGTAAAGCGGGGTCCTTGTCGGGCACAGATACGCAGTATTTT
TRBV27	-	TRBJ1-6	-	CASSLTARVDNSPLHF	TGTGCCAGCAGTTTAACAGCCAGGGTTGATAATTCACCCCTCCACTTT
TRBV5-1	TRBD1	TRBJ1-2	-	CASSLDDRGGYTF	TGCGCCAGCAGCTTGGATGACAGGGGGGGCTACACCTTC
TRBV10-1	-	TRBJ2-2	-	CASSAQAGELFF	TGCGCCAGCAGTGCACAGGCCGGGGAGCTGTTTTTT
TRBV18	-	TRBJ2-2	-	CASSLSFDSSNTGELFF	TGTGCCAGCTCACTCTCCTTTGACAGTTCGAACACCGGGGAGCTGTTTTTT
TRBV7-2	TRBD2	TRBJ2-7	-	CASSFASGGPYEQYF	TGTGCCAGCAGCTTCGCTAGCGGGGGGCCCTACGAGCAGTACTTC
TRBV19	-	TRBJ1-2	-	CASSIDRANYGYTF	TGTGCCAGTAGTATAGACAGGGCCAACTATGGCTACACCTTC
TRBV11-2	-	TRBJ1-2	once	CASSPSPNGYTF	TGTGCCAGCAGCCCGAGTCCCAACGGCTACACCTTC
TRBV9	-	TRBJ1-1	-	CASNHEGAGNTEAFF	TGTGCCAGCAACCATGAGGGAGCGGGGAACACTGAAGCTTTCTTT
TRBV6-1	-	TRBJ2-3	-	CASSESDGDTQYF	TGTGCCAGCAGTGAGAGCGACGGGGATACGCAGTATTTT